The rows below give T cell receptor beta chains drawn from one sample of a study of T-cell reconstitution after alpha-beta-depleted transplantation in children. MiXCR was run by TCRdb on the PCR reads, yielding one entry per CDR3 protein. In the table there are under 250,000 distinct CDR3 sequences, under 20% of which are singletons. The sequencing used PBMCs, mostly from graft donor cells, collected 360 days after TCRalphabeta/CD19-depleted stem cell transplant. These receptors all come from a male patient between 2 and 10 years old who had a stem cell transplant for acute lymphoblastic leukemia, so the T cells may come from the graft donor. Both conserved end residues are trimmed from each CDR3.

j_call: TRBJ2-1
v_call: TRBV5-1
cdr3_aa: ASSIGRGSYNEQF

j_call: TRBJ2-3
v_call: TRBV7-2
cdr3_aa: ASSFGGPSADTQY

j_call: TRBJ2-4
v_call: TRBV7-2
cdr3_aa: ASSFRGRPGDIQY

j_call: TRBJ1-4
v_call: TRBV5-1
cdr3_aa: ASSGTGGDEKLF

j_call: TRBJ2-3
v_call: TRBV6-5
cdr3_aa: ASSYEAGGTDTQY

j_call: TRBJ2-7
v_call: TRBV18
cdr3_aa: ASSPPLLDRAKGLWYEQY

j_call: TRBJ2-7
v_call: TRBV5-1
cdr3_aa: ASSLTQLAYEQY

j_call: TRBJ1-1
v_call: TRBV10-3
cdr3_aa: AITNPGNTEAF

j_call: TRBJ2-7
v_call: TRBV27
cdr3_aa: ASSLGLGSDEQY

j_call: TRBJ2-5
v_call: TRBV6-2/TRBV6-3
cdr3_aa: ASSSRGVEETQY

j_call: TRBJ2-1
v_call: TRBV6-5
cdr3_aa: ASSYGLADEQF